The 9 T cell receptor beta chains given below trace back to one sample, sequenced in a study of regulatory T cells in long-lasting Graves disease. CDR3 regions were amplified by Arm-PCR using iRepertoire HTBI primers to build TCR beta libraries. Each CDR3 protein is one row after TCRdb ran MiXCR on the multiplex PCR reads. The sample shows 400,000 to 500,000 distinct CDR3 sequences, around 23% of them seen only once. Sample time point: persistent/refractory GD, antithyroid drugs over 5 years with positive TRAb. PBMC RNA served as the TCR library source. Here the sequenced sample was peripheral blood mononuclear cells (PBMCs), taken when the disease was refractory, from a patient treated with antithyroid drugs. These receptors all come from a female donor with Graves disease.

This clonotype was counted ten times or more. The CDR3 DNA follows: TGTGCCAGCATCAGGCGGGACAACGAAGAGACCCAGTACTTC. This translates into CASIRRDNEETQYF. J is TRBJ2-5 and V is TRBV6-1; D is possibly TRBD1 or TRBD2 (6 bases each). The germline V gene encodes CDR1 MNHNS and CDR2 SASEGT. CDR3 length equals 14 residues. V was shortened by 7 bases and J by 3 bases, with 15 bases between the two germline ends.

In this sample, this clonotype turned up many times. The chain couples TRBV10-3 to TRBJ1-1, with D hard to call. The CDR3 totals 13 residues. Germline V gene sequence: CDR1 ENHRY, CDR2 SYGVKD. The ends were cut back, 2 bases at V and 1 base at J, with 5 bases in the middle. The chain's CDR3 is CAISEGRNTEAFF. CDR3 DNA sequence: TGTGCCATCAGTGAGGGCCGGAACACTGAAGCTTTCTTT.

This clonotype was observed once. A read error may be the cause here, since a much bigger clone is one base away. The DNA for the CDR3 is TGTGCCAGCAGATATCGGGACAGGGGATTCCTCTCCTACGAGCAGTACTTC. It yields the protein CASRYRDRGFLSYEQYF. The V and J genes are TRBV6-1 and TRBJ2-7; 10 nucleotides align to TRBD1. This CDR3 region has 17 residues. Germline CDR1 reads MNHNS; CDR2 reads SASEGT. Trimming took 6 bases from V and 0 from J; bases not matched to a gene: 11.

The CDR3 DNA sequence: TGTGCCAGCAGCATCACTAGCGGGAGGTTAGATACGCAGTATTTT. The encoded protein is CASSITSGRLDTQYF. The rearrangement uses TRBV7-3 and TRBJ2-3; 12 nucleotides line up with TRBD2. The germline CDR1 and CDR2 sequences are SGHTA and FQGTGA. The CDR3 is made up of 15 amino acids. The trim removed 5 bases at V and 5 bases at J, leaving 5 bases unmatched.

This clonotype was counted ten times or more. The V and J genes are TRBV7-9 and TRBJ2-7; 7 nucleotides line up with TRBD2. The CDR3 consists of 13 residues. From germline, CDR1 is SEHNR and CDR2 FQNEAQ (reference sequence). The ends lost 5 bases at V and 8 bases at J; junction bases unmatched: 9. CDR3 residues: CASSKTSGLQQYF. Here the CDR3 DNA reads TGTGCCAGCAGCAAAACTTCGGGACTACAGCAGTACTTC.

The V call is TRBV20-1, the J call TRBJ1-5; TRBD1 matches at 8 bases. Germline V gene lookup returns CDR1 DFQATT and CDR2 SNEGSKA (reference sequence). The V gene end was trimmed by 0 bases and the J gene end by 3 bases; junction bases not matched to a gene: 4. The CDR3 covers 15 residues. As DNA, the CDR3 is TGCAGTGCTAGAGATCACAGGGGGTTCAATCAGCCCCAGCATTTT. It encodes CSARDHRGFNQPQHF.

The rearrangement uses TRBV28 and TRBJ2-3; 10 bases line up with TRBD2. Losses at the gene ends were 9 bases for V and 6 bases for J; bases not matched to a gene: 12. CDR3 length: 15 amino acids. Germline V CDR1 and CDR2: MDHEN, SYDVKM. The chain's CDR3 is CASCNLAGVPDTQYF. DNA of the CDR3: TGTGCCAGTTGCAATCTAGCGGGAGTACCTGATACGCAGTATTTT.

This sequence joins TRBV19 and TRBJ2-2, with 8 nucleotides matching TRBD2. The V gene's germline CDR1 is LNHDA and CDR2 SQIVND (reference sequence). This CDR3 spans 16 amino acids. With 5 bases clipped from V and 0 bases from J, the junction kept 5 bases outside the gene matches. CDR3 sequence (DNA): TGTGCCAGTAGTCAACCTAGCGGGTCGAACACCGGGGAGCTGTTTTTT. Protein: CASSQPSGSNTGELFF. Full variable domain (outside the CDR3, taken from reference TRBV19 and TRBJ2-2): DGGITQSPKYLFRKEGQNVTLSCEQNLNHDAMYWYRQDPGQGLRLIYYSQIVNDFQKGDIAEGYSVSREKKESFPLTVTSAQKNPTAFYLCASSQPSGSNTGELFFGEGSRLTVL.

The chain combines TRBV6-2 or TRBV6-3 with TRBJ1-5; tentative D call: TRBD1 (6 bases). The V gene's germline CDR1 is MNHEY and CDR2 SVGEGT. With 5 bases removed from V and 13 bases from J, the gap between germline ends came to 15 bases. The CDR3 has 12 residues. The CDR3 region is CASSELGGPQHF. As DNA, the CDR3 is TGTGCCAGCAGTGAACTGGGGGGCCCTCAGCATTTT.